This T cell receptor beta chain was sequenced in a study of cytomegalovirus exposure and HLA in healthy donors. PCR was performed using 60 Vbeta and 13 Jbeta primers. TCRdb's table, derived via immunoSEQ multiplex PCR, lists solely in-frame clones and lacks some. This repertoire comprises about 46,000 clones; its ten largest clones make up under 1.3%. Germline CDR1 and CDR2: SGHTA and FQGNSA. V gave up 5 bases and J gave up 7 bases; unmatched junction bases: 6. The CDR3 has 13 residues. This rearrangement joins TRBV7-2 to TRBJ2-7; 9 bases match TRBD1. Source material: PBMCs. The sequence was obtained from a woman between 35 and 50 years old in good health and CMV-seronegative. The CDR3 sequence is CASSIRDRVEQYF. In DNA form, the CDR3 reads TGTGCCAGCAGCATCCGGGACAGGGTGGAGCAGTACTTC.